A single sample is the source of the 17 T cell receptor beta chains below, sequenced in a study of spatial heterogeneity in lung cancer. TCRdb redid the calling of the 5' RACE reads with MiXCR, one entry per CDR3 protein. The sample has approximately 4,600 distinct CDR3 sequences; roughly 33% are singletons. The time point denotes: sample taken at primary tumor resection. Whole RNA was taken from tumor, nontumor lung or frozen PBMC; it was then sequenced unsorted. The sample was PBMCs, taken at surgery. The receptor source for this set is a male donor with early-stage non-small cell lung cancer.

A word on this clonotype: For a library built for alpha chains, this beta chain is a stray read; little rests on its size. The V call is TRBV29-1, the J call TRBJ2-3, with D perhaps assigned TRBD1 or TRBD2 (5 bases each). The CDR3 length is 17 residues. V was shortened by 3 bases and J by 2 bases, with 21 bases between the two germline ends. CDR1 and CDR2 (germline): SQVTM, ANQGSEA. The CDR3 sequence: CSVDRNPEGTNTDTQYF. The CDR3 DNA reads TGCAGCGTTGATAGGAACCCAGAGGGGACCAACACAGATACGCAGTATTTT.

To note about this clonotype: A library made for alpha chains picked up this beta chain off target, so its size means little. CDR3 nucleotide sequence: TGCAGCGTGCAAACCAACTTCGGCACAGATACGCAGTATTTT. It specifies CSVQTNFGTDTQYF. This chain connects TRBV29-1 to TRBJ2-3; D remains unclear. Germline V gives CDR1 SQVTM, CDR2 ANQGSEA. This CDR3 contains 14 residues. Between the trimmed V and J ends, which lost 6 bases and 1 base, there was a span of 14 bases.

As concerns this clonotype: This beta chain slipped into a library made for alpha chains as a stray read, so its size is not meaningful. CDR3 sequence reads: CASTRNVVGVETQYF. CDR3 nucleotide sequence: TGTGCCAGCACCCGAAACGTAGTGGGAGTGGAGACCCAGTACTTC. The chain combines TRBV12-3 or TRBV12-4 with TRBJ2-5, with D perhaps matching TRBD2 (5 bases). V lost 7 bases to trimming and J lost 5 bases, with 20 bases between them. The CDR3 has 15 residues.

On this clonotype: The library was built for alpha chains, so this beta chain is an off-target read and its size means little. This chain joins TRBV6-2 or TRBV6-3 and TRBJ2-2; weak D call: TRBD2 (5 bases). Per germline, CDR1 MNHEY and CDR2 SVGEGT. The CDR3 extends over 14 amino acids. The ends were cut back, 7 bases at V and 3 bases at J, with 12 bases in the middle. This chain's CDR3 is CASTLYGDTGELFF. The DNA for the CDR3 is TGTGCCAGCACGTTATACGGGGACACCGGGGAGCTGTTTTTT.

As regards this clonotype: Since it is a stray read in a library aimed at alpha chains, this beta chain has a size that is not meaningful. The chain joins TRBV10-3 to TRBJ2-7; TRBD1 might be the D (6 bases). In germline, CDR1 is ENHRY, CDR2 SYGVKD. Trimming took off 0 bases at V and 0 bases at J, with 9 bases between the two ends. This CDR3 contains 15 residues. CDR3 in amino acids: CAISESTGFSYEQYF. The CDR3, as DNA: TGTGCCATCAGTGAGTCGACAGGTTTCTCCTACGAGCAGTACTTC.

This clonotype was counted between two and nine times. In a library made to pick up alpha chains, this beta chain is a stray read with a size that means little. This chain connects TRBV6-1 to TRBJ2-4; unclear D gene. This CDR3 spans 14 amino acids. The germline CDR1 and CDR2 sequences are MNHNS and SASEGT. Trimming pared 6 bases from V and 1 base from J, leaving 10 bases between. DNA for the CDR3: TGTGCCAGCAGGCGGACGGATGCCAAAAACATTCAGTACTTC. Its protein product is CASRRTDAKNIQYF.

This clonotype was counted between two and nine times. This beta chain turned up in a library designed for alpha chains; as an off-target read, its abundance says little. This chain connects TRBV27 to TRBJ2-1; perhaps D is TRBD1 or TRBD2 (6 bases each). This CDR3 spans 17 amino acids. The germline V gene has CDR1 MNHEY and CDR2 SMNVEV (reference sequence). V was clipped by 2 bases and J by 6 bases, with 20 bases between them. CDR3 coding DNA: TGTGCCAGCAGTTTAGGGCGGGGCCCTAGGGGGTCCAATGAGCAGTTCTTC. It yields the protein CASSLGRGPRGSNEQFF.

This clonotype appeared a few times. In a library made to pick up alpha chains, this beta chain is a stray read with a size that means little. This sequence joins TRBV2 and TRBJ2-3, with 7 bases lining up with TRBD1. Germline V gene data show CDR1 as SNHLY and CDR2 as FYNNEI. Losses at the gene ends were 10 bases for V and 0 bases for J; bases not matched to a gene: 4. The CDR3 extends over 13 amino acids. In DNA, the CDR3 is TGTGCCACCGACAGGGCTAGCACAGATACGCAGTATTTT. This translates into CATDRASTDTQYF.

By sample share, this clonotype is medium-sized (0.01 to 0.1%). A library made for alpha chains picked up this beta chain off target, so its size means little. The chain has TRBV5-4 and TRBJ2-7, with D unresolved. The CDR3 spans 12 residues. V lost 5 bases and J 0 bases, leaving 6 bases between the germline ends. Germline V CDR1 and CDR2: SGHNT, YYREEE (reference sequence). This CDR3 reads CASRANSYEQYF. In DNA, the CDR3 is TGTGCCAGCAGGGCTAACTCCTACGAGCAGTACTTC.

This clonotype appeared a few times. This beta chain is a stray read from a library made for alpha chains; its abundance is not meaningful. The CDR3: CAWSLPYEQYF. The CDR3 nucleotides are TGTGCCTGGAGTCTCCCCTACGAGCAGTACTTC. The chain has TRBV30 and TRBJ2-7; D remains unclear. The V gene's germline CDR1 is GTSNPN and CDR2 SVGIG (reference sequence). With 2 bases removed from V and 2 bases from J, the gap between germline ends came to 4 bases. This CDR3 has 11 residues.

As to this clonotype: This beta chain turned up in a library designed for alpha chains; as an off-target read, its abundance says little. This chain links TRBV27 with TRBJ2-3; the D gene is possibly TRBD2 (6 bases). CDR3 length equals 13 residues. The V gene lost 0 bases and the J gene lost 10 bases, with 11 bases spanning the gap. CDR1 and CDR2 from the germline V gene are MNHEY and SMNVEV (reference sequence). The CDR3 DNA follows: TGTGCCAGCAGTTTATCTGCGGGACTGCCGCAGTATTTT. Translated: CASSLSAGLPQYF.

As regards this clonotype: A library made for alpha chains picked up this beta chain off target, so its size means little. This rearrangement joins TRBV18 to TRBJ2-1, with 9 nucleotides matching TRBD2. Per germline, CDR1 KGHSH and CDR2 LQKENI. The CDR3 has 17 residues. Germline trimming cut 0 bases from V and 2 bases from J; bases unmatched to any gene: 5. CDR3 sequence (DNA): TGTGCCAGCTCACCACCGGAAGCGGGGGGCACCTACAATGAGCAGTTCTTC. This sequence encodes CASSPPEAGGTYNEQFF.

Points on this clonotype: This beta chain slipped into a library made for alpha chains as a stray read, so its size is not meaningful. The chain recombines TRBV5-5 with TRBJ2-7; D not certain. The CDR3 is 14 amino acids. Germline CDR1 is SGHKS and CDR2 is YYEKEE (reference sequence). The V and J ends lost 7 bases and 0 bases respectively, with 14 bases between them. The CDR3 DNA is TGTGCCAGCGGGCAGGCCTTTAGCTCCTACGAGCAGTACTTC. Protein: CASGQAFSSYEQYF.

Only a few counts were recorded for this clonotype. The size of this beta chain means little, since it is a stray read in a library made for alpha chains. The chain is built from TRBV5-4 and TRBJ2-3; TRBD2 might be the D (5 bases). This CDR3 has 13 amino acids. V lost 7 bases and J 4 bases, leaving 13 bases between the germline ends. Germline values: CDR1 SGHNT, CDR2 YYREEE (reference sequence). The CDR3 DNA reads TGTGCCAGCGGCGGAGGCCCGGCAGATACGCAGTATTTT. Amino acid sequence: CASGGGPADTQYF. Supplemented by reference TRBV5-4 and TRBJ2-3, the full variable domain reads ETGVTQSPTHLIKTRGQQVTLRCSSQSGHNTVSWYQQALGQGPQFIFQYYREEENGRGNFPPRFSGLQFPNYSSELNVNALELDDSALYLCASGGGPADTQYFGPGTRLTVL.

Turning to this clonotype: Compared with germline, one end of the junction differs, possibly owing to a read error. This beta chain is off target for a library built for alpha chains, so its abundance means little. The gene calls are TRBV29-1 and TRBJ2-7, with 9 bases lining up with TRBD2. The CDR3 sequence is 17 residues long. The germline V gene has CDR1 SQVTM and CDR2 ANQGSEA. CDR3 in amino acids: CSVLAASRSGSSYEQCF. CDR3 sequence (DNA): TGCAGCGTTCTCGCCGCCAGCCGTAGCGGGAGCTCCTACGAGCAGTGCTTC.

About this clonotype: Since the library was made to target alpha chains, this beta chain is a stray read and its abundance is not meaningful. The chain uses TRBV28 and TRBJ2-5, with 9 positions matching TRBD2. The germline gives CDR1 MDHEN, CDR2 SYDVKM. With 2 bases clipped from V and 4 bases from J, the junction kept 5 bases outside the gene matches. CDR3 length equals 15 residues. The CDR3 sequence: CASSLGAGGIETQYF. The CDR3 DNA follows: TGTGCCAGCAGTTTAGGGGCGGGAGGGATAGAGACCCAGTACTTC.

Comments on this clonotype: Being off target in a library aimed at alpha chains, this beta chain has a size of little meaning. This sequence joins TRBV27 and TRBJ2-5, with 8 bases that match TRBD1. The CDR3 is 14 amino acids. Germline V lookup: CDR1 MNHEY, CDR2 SMNVEV (reference sequence). Losses at the gene ends were 4 bases for V and 2 bases for J; bases not matched to a gene: 3. In nucleotides, the CDR3 is TGTGCCAGCAGTTCGTGGGACAGGCAAGAGACCCAGTACTTC. Its translation: CASSSWDRQETQYF.